Each of the 5 T cell receptor beta chains below was sequenced from the same sample in a study of CD8 T cells in ankylosing spondylitis. In TCRdb, the 5' RACE reads were re-called with MiXCR into one record per CDR3 protein. The sample records approximately 30,000 distinct CDR3 sequences, 7.2% being singletons. Sequenced: blood, either unsorted or a sorted T cell fraction (not recorded which). The receptors come from a male donor with ankylosing spondylitis or in good health (not recorded which).

This clonotype was counted at least ten times. The V gene is TRBV19, the J gene TRBJ1-3, with 7 bases identical to TRBD1. CDR1 and CDR2 (germline): LNHDA, SQIVND (reference sequence). This CDR3 contains 14 residues. Germline trimming cut 7 bases from V and 0 bases from J; bases unmatched to any gene: 3. The DNA of the CDR3 is TGTGCCAGTATAAGGGACAGCTCTGGAAACACCATATATTTT. Its protein is CASIRDSSGNTIYF.

This clonotype was found many times. The chain carries TRBV13 and TRBJ2-7, with TRBD2 identical over 10 bases. With V trimmed by 6 bases and J by 2 bases, 13 bases remained unmatched. The CDR3 is made up of 17 amino acids. Germline assignment: CDR1 PRHDT and CDR2 FYEKMQ (reference sequence). The CDR3 is CASRLGLAEVPTYEQYF. As DNA, the CDR3 is TGTGCCAGCAGACTAGGACTAGCGGAAGTACCCACCTACGAGCAGTACTTC.

At least ten counts were recorded for this clonotype. This chain connects TRBV3-1 to TRBJ2-5; D remains ambiguous. The germline V gene has CDR1 LGHDT and CDR2 YNNKEL (reference sequence). V lost 1 base, J lost 5 bases, and 8 bases lay in between. This CDR3 has 13 amino acids. CDR3 coding DNA: TGTGCCAGCAGCCAAGGCAGTTTGGAGACCCAGTACTTC. This codes for CASSQGSLETQYF.

The chain uses TRBV5-4 and TRBJ2-3, with unresolved D. The germline V and J ends were trimmed by 4 bases and 6 bases, with 15 bases remaining between them. CDR1 and CDR2 from the germline V gene are SGHNT and YYREEE (reference sequence). This CDR3 is built from 14 residues. The CDR3 coding sequence is TGTGCCAGCAGCCCTGGGCACCCCAGGGATACGCAGTATTTT. This sequence encodes CASSPGHPRDTQYF.

This clonotype was seen many times. V is TRBV29-1 and J is TRBJ2-7; D remains unclear. V lost 6 bases to trimming and J lost 7 bases, with 16 bases between them. In germline, CDR1 is SQVTM, CDR2 ANQGSEA. CDR3 length: 12 residues. CDR3 protein: CSVATDVREQYF. CDR3 DNA sequence: TGCAGCGTAGCGACCGATGTGCGGGAGCAGTACTTC.